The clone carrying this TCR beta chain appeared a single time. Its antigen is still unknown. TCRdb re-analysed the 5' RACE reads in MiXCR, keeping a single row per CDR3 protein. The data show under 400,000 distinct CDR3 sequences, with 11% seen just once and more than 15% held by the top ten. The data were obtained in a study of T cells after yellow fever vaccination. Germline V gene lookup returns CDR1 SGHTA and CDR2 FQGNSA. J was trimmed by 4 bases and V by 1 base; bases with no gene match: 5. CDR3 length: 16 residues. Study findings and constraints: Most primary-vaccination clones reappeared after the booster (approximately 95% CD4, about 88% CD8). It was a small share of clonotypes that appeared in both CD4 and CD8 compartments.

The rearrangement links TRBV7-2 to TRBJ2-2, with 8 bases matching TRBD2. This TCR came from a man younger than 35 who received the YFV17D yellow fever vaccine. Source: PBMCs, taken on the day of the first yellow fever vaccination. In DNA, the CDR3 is TGTGCCAGCAGCTTAGTGAGCGGGGGAAGCACCGGGGAGCTGTTTTTT. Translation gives CASSLVSGGSTGELFF. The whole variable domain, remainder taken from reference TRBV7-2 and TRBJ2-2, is GAGVSQSPSNKVTEKGKDVELRCDPISGHTALYWYRQSLGQGLEFLIYFQGNSAPDKSGLPSDRFSAERTGGSVSTLTIQRTQQEDSAVYLCASSLVSGGSTGELFFGEGSRLTVL.